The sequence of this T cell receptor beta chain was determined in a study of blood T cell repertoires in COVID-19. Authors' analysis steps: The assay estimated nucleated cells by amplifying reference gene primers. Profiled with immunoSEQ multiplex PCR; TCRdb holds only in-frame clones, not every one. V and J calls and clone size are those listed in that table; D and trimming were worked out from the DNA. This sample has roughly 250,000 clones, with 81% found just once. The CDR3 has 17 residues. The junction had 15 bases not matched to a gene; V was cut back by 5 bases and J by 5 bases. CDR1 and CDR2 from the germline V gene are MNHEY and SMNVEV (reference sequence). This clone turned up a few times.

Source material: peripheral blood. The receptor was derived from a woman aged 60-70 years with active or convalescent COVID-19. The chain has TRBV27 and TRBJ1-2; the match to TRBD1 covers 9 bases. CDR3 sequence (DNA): TGTGCCAGCAGTCCCACAGGGGGCGCGTCGAGTTGGTATGGCTACACCTTC. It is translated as CASSPTGGASSWYGYTF.